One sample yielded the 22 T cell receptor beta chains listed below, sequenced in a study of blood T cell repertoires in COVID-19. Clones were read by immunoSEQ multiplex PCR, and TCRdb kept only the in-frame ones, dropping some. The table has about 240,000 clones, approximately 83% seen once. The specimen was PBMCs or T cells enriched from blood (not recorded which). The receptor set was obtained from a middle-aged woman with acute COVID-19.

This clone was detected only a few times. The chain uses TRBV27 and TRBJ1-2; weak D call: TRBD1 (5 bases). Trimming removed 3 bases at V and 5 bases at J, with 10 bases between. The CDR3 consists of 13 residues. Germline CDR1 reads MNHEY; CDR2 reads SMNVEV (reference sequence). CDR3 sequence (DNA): TGTGCCAGCAGTTTGGCAGGGCGGTATGGCTACACCTTC. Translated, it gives CASSLAGRYGYTF.

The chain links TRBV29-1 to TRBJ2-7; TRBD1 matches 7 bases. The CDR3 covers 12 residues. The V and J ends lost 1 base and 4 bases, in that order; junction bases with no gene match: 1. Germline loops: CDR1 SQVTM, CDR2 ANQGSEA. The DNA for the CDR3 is TGCAGCGTTGAAGCCAGGGGGTACGAGCAGTACTTC. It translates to CSVEARGYEQYF.

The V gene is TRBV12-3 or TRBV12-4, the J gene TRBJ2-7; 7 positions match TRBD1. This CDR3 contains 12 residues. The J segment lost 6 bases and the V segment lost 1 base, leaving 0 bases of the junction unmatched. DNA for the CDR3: TGTGCCAGCAGTTTAGACAGGGGCGAGCAGTACTTC. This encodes CASSLDRGEQYF.

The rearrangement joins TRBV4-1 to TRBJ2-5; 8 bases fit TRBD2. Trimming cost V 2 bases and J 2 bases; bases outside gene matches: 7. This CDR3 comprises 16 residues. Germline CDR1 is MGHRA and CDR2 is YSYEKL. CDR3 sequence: CASSQTSGHWQETQYF. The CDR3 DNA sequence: TGCGCCAGCAGCCAAACTAGCGGTCATTGGCAAGAGACCCAGTACTTC.

The CDR3 protein is CASSPVGNTEAFF. The CDR3 DNA sequence: TGTGCCAGCAGCCCGGTTGGGAACACTGAAGCTTTCTTT. This rearrangement joins TRBV5-5 to TRBJ1-1; D unresolved. CDR1 and CDR2 (germline): SGHKS, YYEKEE (reference sequence). V was clipped by 4 bases and J by 1 base, with 8 bases between them. The CDR3 runs 13 residues.

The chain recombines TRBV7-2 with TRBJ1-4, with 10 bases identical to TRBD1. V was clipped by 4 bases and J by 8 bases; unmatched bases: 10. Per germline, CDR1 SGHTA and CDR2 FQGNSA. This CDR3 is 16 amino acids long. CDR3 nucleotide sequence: TGTGCCAGCAGCTCGAGTCCCGGACAGGGGGGGGAAAAACTGTTTTTT. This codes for CASSSSPGQGGEKLFF.

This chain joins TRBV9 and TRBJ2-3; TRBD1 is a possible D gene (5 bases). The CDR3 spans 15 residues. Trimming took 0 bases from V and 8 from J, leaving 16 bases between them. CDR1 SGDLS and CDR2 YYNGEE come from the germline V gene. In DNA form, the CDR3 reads TGTGCCAGCAGCGTAGGGGGCCTTGGGATGGTTACGCAGTATTTT. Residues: CASSVGGLGMVTQYF.

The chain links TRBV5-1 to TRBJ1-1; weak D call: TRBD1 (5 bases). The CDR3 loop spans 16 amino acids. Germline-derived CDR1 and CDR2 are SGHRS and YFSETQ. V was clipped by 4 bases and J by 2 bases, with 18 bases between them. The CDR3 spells CASSRVARASNTEAFF. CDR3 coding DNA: TGCGCCAGCAGCCGGGTCGCCAGGGCATCAAACACTGAAGCTTTCTTT.

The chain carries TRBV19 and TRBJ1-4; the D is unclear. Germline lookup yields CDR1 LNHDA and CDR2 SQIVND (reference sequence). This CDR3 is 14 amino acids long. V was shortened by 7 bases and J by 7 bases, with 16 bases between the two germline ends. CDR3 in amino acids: CASTRRHSVEKLFF. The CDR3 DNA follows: TGTGCCAGTACCAGAAGACACTCAGTTGAAAAACTGTTTTTT. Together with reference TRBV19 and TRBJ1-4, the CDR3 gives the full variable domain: DGGITQSPKYLFRKEGQNVTLSCEQNLNHDAMYWYRQDPGQGLRLIYYSQIVNDFQKGDIAEGYSVSREKKESFPLTVTSAQKNPTAFYLCASTRRHSVEKLFFGSGTQLSVL.

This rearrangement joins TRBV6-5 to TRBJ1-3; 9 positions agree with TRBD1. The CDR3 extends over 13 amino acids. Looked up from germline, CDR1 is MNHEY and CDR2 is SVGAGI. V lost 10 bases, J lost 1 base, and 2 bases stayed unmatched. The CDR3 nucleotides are TGTGCCACGGGGACAGGGTCTGGAAACACCATATATTTT. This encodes CATGTGSGNTIYF.

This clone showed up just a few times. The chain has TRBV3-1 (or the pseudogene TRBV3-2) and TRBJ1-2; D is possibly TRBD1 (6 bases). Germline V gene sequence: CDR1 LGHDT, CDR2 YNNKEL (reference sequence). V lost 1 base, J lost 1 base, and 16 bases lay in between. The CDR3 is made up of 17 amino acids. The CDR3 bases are TGTGCCAGCAGCCAAGCGCAAGGGGGAGGGCATAACTATGGCTACACCTTC. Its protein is CASSQAQGGGHNYGYTF.

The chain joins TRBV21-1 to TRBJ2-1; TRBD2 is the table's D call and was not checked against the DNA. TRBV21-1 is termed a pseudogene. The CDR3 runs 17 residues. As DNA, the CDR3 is TGTGCCAGCAGCAAACTAGCGGACCCGATCAAAAACAATGAGCAGTTCTTC. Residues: CASSKLADPIKNNEQFF.

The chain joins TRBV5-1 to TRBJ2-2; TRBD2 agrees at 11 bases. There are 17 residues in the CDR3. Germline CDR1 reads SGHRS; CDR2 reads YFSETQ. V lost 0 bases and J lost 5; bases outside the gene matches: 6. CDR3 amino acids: CASSLAASGRRTGELFF. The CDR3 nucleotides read TGCGCCAGCAGCTTGGCCGCTAGCGGGAGGCGAACCGGGGAGCTGTTTTTT.

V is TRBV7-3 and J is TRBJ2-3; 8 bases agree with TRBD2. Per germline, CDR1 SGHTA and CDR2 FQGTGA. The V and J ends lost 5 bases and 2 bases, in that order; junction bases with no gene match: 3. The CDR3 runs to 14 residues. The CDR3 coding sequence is TGTGCCAGCAGCGAACTAGCGGACACAGATACGCAGTATTTT. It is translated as CASSELADTDTQYF.

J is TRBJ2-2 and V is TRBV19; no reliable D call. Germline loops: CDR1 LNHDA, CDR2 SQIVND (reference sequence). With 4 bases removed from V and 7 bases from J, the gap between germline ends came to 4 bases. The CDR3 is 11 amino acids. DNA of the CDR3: TGTGCCAGTAGTACCTTCGGGGAGCTGTTTTTT. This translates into CASSTFGELFF.

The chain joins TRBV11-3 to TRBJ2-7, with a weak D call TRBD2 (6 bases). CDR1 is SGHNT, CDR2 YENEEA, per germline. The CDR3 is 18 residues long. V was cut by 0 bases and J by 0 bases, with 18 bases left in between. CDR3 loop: CASSLEKIGTASSYEQYF. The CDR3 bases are TGTGCCAGCAGCTTAGAAAAGATCGGGACTGCCAGCTCCTACGAGCAGTACTTC.

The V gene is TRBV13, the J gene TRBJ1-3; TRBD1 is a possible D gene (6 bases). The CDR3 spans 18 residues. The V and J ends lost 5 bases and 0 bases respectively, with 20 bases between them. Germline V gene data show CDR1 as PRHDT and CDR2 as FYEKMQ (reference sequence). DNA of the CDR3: TGTGCCAGCAGCCTAACGGGGGGGGCGACTAGCTCTGGAAACACCATATATTTT. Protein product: CASSLTGGATSSGNTIYF.

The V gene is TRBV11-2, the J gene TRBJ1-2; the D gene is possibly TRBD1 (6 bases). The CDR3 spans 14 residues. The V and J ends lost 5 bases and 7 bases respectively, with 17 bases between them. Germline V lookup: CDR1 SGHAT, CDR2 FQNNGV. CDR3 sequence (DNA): TGTGCCAGCAGCCTCACGGGGGGCGCGGTTGGCTACACCTTC. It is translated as CASSLTGGAVGYTF. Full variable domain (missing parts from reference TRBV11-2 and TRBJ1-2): EAGVAQSPRYKIIEKRQSVAFWCNPISGHATLYWYQQILGQGPKLLIQFQNNGVVDDSQLPKDRFSAERLKGVDSTLKIQPAKLEDSAVYLCASSLTGGAVGYTFGSGTRLTVV.

The DNA of the CDR3 is TGTGCCAGCAGAGTAGCGGGAGGCGCAAACAATGAGCAGTTCTTC. As protein: CASRVAGGANNEQFF. J is TRBJ2-1 and V is TRBV2, with 10 nucleotides matching TRBD2. V trimming: 6 bases; J trimming: 5 bases; junction bases outside the gene matches: 7. This CDR3 has 15 amino acids. The germline V gene encodes CDR1 SNHLY and CDR2 FYNNEI.

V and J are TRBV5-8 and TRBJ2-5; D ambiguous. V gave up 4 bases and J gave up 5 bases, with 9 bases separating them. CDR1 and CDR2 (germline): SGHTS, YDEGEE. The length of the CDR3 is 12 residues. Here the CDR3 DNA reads TGTGCCAGCAGCCCGGTTCGGGAGACCCAGTACTTC. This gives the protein CASSPVRETQYF.

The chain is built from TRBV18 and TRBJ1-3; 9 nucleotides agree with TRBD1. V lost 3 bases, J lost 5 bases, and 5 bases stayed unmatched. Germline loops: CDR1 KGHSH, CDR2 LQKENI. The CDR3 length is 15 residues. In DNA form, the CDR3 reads TGTGCCAGCTCACCCAGGGACAGGGTGAGAAACACCATATATTTT. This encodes CASSPRDRVRNTIYF.

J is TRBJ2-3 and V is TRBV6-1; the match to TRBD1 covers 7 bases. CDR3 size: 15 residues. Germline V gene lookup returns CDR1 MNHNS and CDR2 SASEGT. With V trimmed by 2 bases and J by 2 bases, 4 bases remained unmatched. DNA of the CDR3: TGTGCCAGCAGTGAACCCAGGGGGATCACAGATACGCAGTATTTT. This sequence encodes CASSEPRGITDTQYF.